This TCR beta chain was sequenced in a study of CD8+CD57+ T cells in acquired aplastic anemia. Whole-study findings and limits: The same twenty-nine CD8+ CDR3 sequences occurred in patients and in controls.

To note about this clonotype: Its antigen remains unidentified.

CDR3 and TCR beta VDJ profiling relied on a genomic DNA template. TCRdb itself ran the reads through MiXCR, one entry per CDR3 protein. The sample includes 260,000 or so distinct CDR3 sequences, around 82% of them seen just once. Per germline, CDR1 SGHRS and CDR2 YFSETQ. This CDR3 comprises 15 residues. The V end was cut by 0 bases, the J end by 11 bases, with 19 bases between. Patients sequenced had flow cytometry evidence of CD8+CD57+ cell expansion. This TCR was sampled from a human donor with aplastic anemia. The sample taken for sequencing was sorted CD4+, CD8+, or CD8+CD57+ T cells (not recorded which) from PBMCs. V gene TRBV5-1 combines with J gene TRBJ2-3; maybe TRBD1 (5 bases). The CDR3 loop reads CASSLVSGSDNEQYF. The CDR3 coding sequence is TGCGCCAGCAGCTTGGTTTCAGGGTCGGACAATGAGCAGTATTTT.